The 22 T cell receptor beta chains below come from one sample, sequenced in a study of Ad26.COV2.S vaccination and SARS-CoV-2 variants. Stated treatment: about 20 received Ad26.COV2.S at low or high dose, single or two shots; about 5 received placebo; per-sample allocation not given. Sampling was done on day 63 after the first vaccine or placebo injection. Measured with immunoSEQ multiplex PCR; TCRdb has only the in-frame clones, and not every one. The sample has more than 400,000 clones; roughly 90% are singletons. Sample: peripheral blood, taken in a trial of Ad26.COV2.S vaccine versus placebo. These receptors came from a person aged 18 to 59 who received the Ad26.COV2.S COVID-19 vaccine or a placebo.

The V call is TRBV3-1 (or the pseudogene TRBV3-2), the J call TRBJ1-4; 11 nucleotides align to TRBD1. CDR3 length: 12 amino acids. Germline assignment: CDR1 LGHDT and CDR2 YNNKEL (reference sequence). Losses at the gene ends were 3 bases for V and 15 bases for J; bases not matched to a gene: 3. CDR3: CASSHGTGGLFF. The DNA of the CDR3 is TGTGCCAGCAGCCATGGGACAGGGGGGTTGTTTTTT.

The chain links TRBV5-6 to TRBJ1-2; D is unresolved. CDR1 is SGHDT, CDR2 YYEEEE, per germline. CDR3 length: 16 residues. The V gene lost 1 base and the J gene lost 5 bases, with 18 bases spanning the gap. The CDR3 protein is CASSLFPLGIQYGYTF. CDR3 DNA sequence: TGTGCCAGCAGCTTGTTCCCTCTGGGGATCCAATATGGCTACACCTTC.

The genes are TRBV27 and TRBJ2-7; TRBD1 agrees at 8 bases. Germline CDR1 and CDR2: MNHEY and SMNVEV (reference sequence). With V trimmed by 5 bases and J by 6 bases, 6 bases remained unmatched. This CDR3 has 13 residues. The CDR3 sequence is CASSIKTGAEQYF. CDR3 nucleotide sequence: TGTGCCAGCAGTATAAAGACAGGGGCCGAGCAGTACTTC.

This sequence joins TRBV6-5 and TRBJ1-1, with D maybe TRBD1 (5 bases). V was cut by 6 bases and J by 4 bases, with 9 bases left in between. Looked up from germline, CDR1 is MNHEY and CDR2 is SVGAGI. This CDR3 is 12 amino acids long. In DNA, the CDR3 is TGTGCCAGCAGATCCGGGGCCACTGAAGCTTTCTTT. Protein product: CASRSGATEAFF.

The J gene is TRBJ1-2, the V gene TRBV28; D not resolved. This CDR3 region has 13 residues. Between the trimmed V and J ends, which lost 3 bases and 7 bases, there was a span of 12 bases. CDR1 and CDR2 from the germline V gene are MDHEN and SYDVKM. Written as DNA, the CDR3 is TGTGCCAGCAGTTTGACACAGAATCGTGGCTACACCTTC. Its protein product is CASSLTQNRGYTF.

V usage is TRBV7-2 and J usage is TRBJ2-2, with 8 bases identical to TRBD2. The CDR3 runs 14 residues. Germline values: CDR1 SGHTA, CDR2 FQGNSA. V lost 6 bases, J lost 4 bases, and 4 bases stayed unmatched. This CDR3 is CASSHGGVTGELFF. DNA for the CDR3: TGTGCCAGCAGTCACGGGGGGGTCACCGGGGAGCTGTTTTTT.

This clone was seen once. The rearrangement links TRBV6-1 to TRBJ1-6; D is unclear. Germline CDR1 and CDR2: MNHNS and SASEGT. This CDR3 spans 15 amino acids. Trimming pared 3 bases from V and 8 bases from J, leaving 14 bases between. This chain's CDR3 is CASSDDAGIHSPLHF. For the CDR3, the DNA is TGTGCCAGCAGTGATGACGCCGGGATACATTCACCCCTCCACTTT.

This clone showed up just once. J is TRBJ2-3 and V is TRBV3-1 (or the pseudogene TRBV3-2), with D perhaps TRBD1 or TRBD2 (5 bases each). The CDR3 loop spans 15 amino acids. Trimming shortened V by 3 bases and J by 2 bases, and 12 bases separated the two germline ends. Germline V gene sequence: CDR1 LGHDT, CDR2 YNNKEL (reference sequence). CDR3 sequence reads: CASSQSGTYTDTQYF. The CDR3 nucleotides are TGTGCCAGCAGCCAGTCGGGGACCTACACAGATACGCAGTATTTT.

This clone appeared a few times. The chain couples TRBV6-5 to TRBJ1-1; D is unclear. Germline V gene sequence: CDR1 MNHEY, CDR2 SVGAGI. The ends were cut back, 5 bases at V and 4 bases at J, with 8 bases in the middle. The CDR3 extends over 12 amino acids. CDR3 DNA: TGTGCCAGCAGTAACCAAGTCACTGAAGCTTTCTTT. Residues: CASSNQVTEAFF.

The chain recombines TRBV12-3 or TRBV12-4 with TRBJ2-1; D is unclear. The length of the CDR3 is 13 residues. Trimming removed 3 bases from V and 9 bases from J, with 12 bases in between. The DNA for the CDR3 is TGTGCCAGCAGTTTGATCAGACGCAGTGAGCAGTTCTTC. This gives the protein CASSLIRRSEQFF.

The table lists this clone with a few counts. The chain has TRBV6-1 and TRBJ2-3; D gene unclear. Trimming shortened V by 1 base and J by 6 bases, and 14 bases separated the two germline ends. This CDR3 has 15 amino acids. CDR1 and CDR2 from the germline V gene are MNHNS and SASEGT. The CDR3 sequence: CASSEGASPGDTQYF. In DNA form, the CDR3 reads TGTGCCAGCAGTGAAGGAGCAAGTCCTGGGGATACGCAGTATTTT.

DNA of the CDR3: TGTGCCAGTGGGACACAGCCAGATACAGATACGCAGTATTTT. This encodes CASGTQPDTDTQYF. This rearrangement joins TRBV19 to TRBJ2-3, with D tentatively TRBD1 (6 bases). CDR3 size: 14 residues. The ends were cut back, 8 bases at V and 3 bases at J, with 15 bases in the middle. CDR1 LNHDA and CDR2 SQIVND come from the germline V gene (reference sequence).

J is TRBJ2-7 and V is TRBV13, with 10 bases identical to TRBD2. Trimming at V came to 5 bases and at J to 6 bases, leaving 13 bases not matched to a gene. CDR3 length: 16 residues. Germline values: CDR1 PRHDT, CDR2 FYEKMQ (reference sequence). The DNA for the CDR3 is TGTGCCAGCAGCCGCTCAAAAGCGGGGGGGCTTAGCGAGCAGTACTTC. Its protein is CASSRSKAGGLSEQYF.

The chain uses TRBV30 and TRBJ1-5; the D is unclear. V lost 1 base to trimming and J lost 5 bases, with 6 bases between them. The CDR3 has 12 amino acids. The germline V gene has CDR1 GTSNPN and CDR2 SVGIG (reference sequence). CDR3 loop: CAWSGVDQPQHF. In DNA form, the CDR3 reads TGTGCCTGGAGTGGAGTGGATCAGCCCCAGCATTTT.

V is TRBV29-1 and J is TRBJ2-7, with a tentative D call TRBD2 (6 bases). V shed 5 bases and J shed 4 bases, with 12 bases lying between them. This CDR3 contains 12 residues. Germline CDR1 SQVTM, CDR2 ANQGSEA. CDR3 loop: CSVSIGGYEQYF. In nucleotides, the CDR3 is TGCAGCGTTTCCATCGGGGGATACGAGCAGTACTTC.

The chain couples TRBV19 to TRBJ1-5; D not resolved. Germline values: CDR1 LNHDA, CDR2 SQIVND (reference sequence). The CDR3 has 14 residues. The V and J ends lost 1 base and 1 base respectively, with 5 bases between them. CDR3 amino acids: CASSIGLSNQPQHF. The DNA for the CDR3 is TGTGCCAGTAGTATAGGTCTCAGCAATCAGCCCCAGCATTTT.

The chain links TRBV13 to TRBJ1-2; 10 positions match TRBD1. The J segment lost 6 bases and the V segment lost 2 bases, leaving 9 bases of the junction unmatched. CDR1 PRHDT and CDR2 FYEKMQ come from the germline V gene (reference sequence). The CDR3 has 16 amino acids. The CDR3 loop is CASSLRRLTGGHGYTF. The CDR3, as DNA: TGTGCCAGCAGCTTAAGAAGGTTGACAGGGGGCCATGGCTACACCTTC.

The chain joins TRBV28 to TRBJ2-2; D is possibly TRBD2 (6 bases). CDR3 length equals 14 residues. The germline V gene encodes CDR1 MDHEN and CDR2 SYDVKM. V lost 3 bases and J 5 bases, leaving 10 bases between the germline ends. CDR3 DNA: TGTGCCAGCAGTTTTCGACTAGAGACCGGGGAGCTGTTTTTT. Protein: CASSFRLETGELFF.

The J gene is TRBJ1-4, the V gene TRBV10-3, with D perhaps matching TRBD1 (5 bases). Between the trimmed V and J ends, which lost 0 bases and 4 bases, there was a span of 12 bases. The CDR3 has 16 amino acids. Looked up from germline, CDR1 is ENHRY and CDR2 is SYGVKD. This chain's CDR3 is CAISESGPLYNEKLFF. CDR3 nucleotide sequence: TGTGCCATCAGTGAGTCGGGGCCCTTATATAATGAAAAACTGTTTTTT.

This rearrangement joins TRBV4-3 to TRBJ2-5; 9 bases agree with TRBD1. This CDR3 is built from 15 residues. V was pared by 0 bases and J by 5 bases, with 4 bases of the junction left unmatched. The germline gives CDR1 LGHNA, CDR2 YSLEER. CDR3 nucleotide sequence: TGCGCCAGCAGCCAAGACGGGACAGGGTATGAGACCCAGTACTTC. Translation: CASSQDGTGYETQYF.

This sequence joins TRBV29-1 and TRBJ1-2; a weak D match, TRBD1 (5 bases). Germline V gene sequence: CDR1 SQVTM, CDR2 ANQGSEA. V lost 0 bases, J lost 4 bases, and 12 bases lay in between. The CDR3 totals 14 residues. DNA of the CDR3: TGCAGCGTTGAAGATCGGGGCAGAGCCTATGGCTACACCTTC. Protein: CSVEDRGRAYGYTF.

This rearrangement joins TRBV1 to TRBJ1-5. TRBV1 is reported as a pseudogene. This CDR3 region has 22 residues. This chain's CDR3 is CTSSSEGGPLRGISCHNQPQHF. The CDR3 DNA reads as TGCACCAGCAGCTCGGAGGGCGGACCCTTAAGAGGGATTTCGTGCCATAATCAGCCCCAGCATTTT.